One and the same sample provided the 27 T cell receptor beta chains below, sequenced in a study of metastatic and nonmetastatic thyroid tumors. TCRdb re-called the PCR reads through MiXCR. This table holds approximately 79,000 clones, around 7.8% found once. Patients underwent thyroid surgery, and none had received any treatment before it. Sequences were obtained from blood. The receptors derive from a female donor with papillary thyroid cancer or a benign thyroid nodule (not recorded which). Some clones in this sample may be carry-over from other donors' samples.

This clone has only a few counts. The rearrangement uses TRBV4-1 and TRBJ2-4; D is perhaps TRBD2 (5 bases). V lost 1 base and J 3 bases, leaving 7 bases between the germline ends. Germline assignment: CDR1 MGHRA and CDR2 YSYEKL. The CDR3 is 14 amino acids. CDR3 residues: CASSQVGVKNIQYF. The CDR3, as DNA: TGCGCCAGCAGCCAAGTGGGAGTCAAAAACATTCAGTACTTC.

The sample holds a few counts of this clone. Germline is not matched at one junction end, which may reflect a read error. The V call is TRBV20-1, the J call TRBJ2-3; D uncertain. Germline assignment: CDR1 DFQATT and CDR2 SNEGSKA (reference sequence). The CDR3 has 13 residues. The CDR3 loop is CSALAPAQDTRYF. The DNA for the CDR3 is TGCAGTGCATTAGCCCCTGCCCAAGATACGCGGTATTTT.

This clone was seen ten or more times. The chain uses TRBV7-2 and TRBJ1-1, with TRBD1 as a possible D gene (5 bases). V lost 5 bases, J lost 3 bases, and 13 bases lay in between. The CDR3 covers 14 residues. Per the germline V gene, CDR1 is SGHTA and CDR2 is FQGNSA. The CDR3 reads CASSGRVRHTEAFF. The CDR3 region has the DNA TGTGCCAGCAGCGGCAGGGTAAGGCACACTGAAGCTTTCTTT. The variable domain in full, with the rest retrieved from reference TRBV7-2 and TRBJ1-1, is GAGVSQSPSNKVTEKGKDVELRCDPISGHTALYWYRQSLGQGLEFLIYFQGNSAPDKSGLPSDRFSAERTGGSVSTLTIQRTQQEDSAVYLCASSGRVRHTEAFFGQGTRLTVV.

In this sample, this clone turned up a few times. Sequence at one end of the junction differs from germline and may be a read error. V is TRBV6-1 and J is TRBJ2-2, with 7 bases fitting TRBD1. Germline V gene sequence: CDR1 MNHNS, CDR2 SASEGT. The CDR3 loop spans 16 amino acids. The chain's CDR3 is CASSDRDSADTGELSF. CDR3 nucleotides: TGTGCCAGCAGTGACCGGGACAGTGCGGATACCGGGGAGCTGTCTTTT.

This clone was recorded a few times. One base away lies a much larger clone, so this may be a sequencing read error. The chain is built from TRBV24-1 and TRBJ2-3; 9 bases are shared with TRBD2. Germline values: CDR1 KGHDR, CDR2 SFDVKD. The CDR3 contains 15 residues. The CDR3 reads CTTSDLRGGPDTQYF. In nucleotides, the CDR3 is TGTACCACCAGTGATTTGCGGGGGGGCCCAGATACGCAGTATTTT.

In regard to this clone: One base away lies a much larger clone, so this may be a sequencing read error. J is TRBJ2-3 and V is TRBV9; D ambiguous. The length of the CDR3 is 14 residues. The germline V gene has CDR1 SGDLS and CDR2 YYNGEE. V was trimmed by 6 bases and J by 0 bases, leaving 11 bases between them. This CDR3 is CASIDGRSTDTQYF. The CDR3, as DNA: TGTGCCAGCATCGACGGACGGAGCACAGATACGCAGTATTTT.

This clone was recorded many times. Relative to the germline gene, one junction end is altered; a read error may explain this. V gene TRBV20-1 combines with J gene TRBJ1-1, with TRBD1 as a possible D gene (6 bases). The CDR3 spans 11 residues. CDR1 DFQATT and CDR2 SNEGSKA come from the germline V gene (reference sequence). This CDR3 reads CSTREGGQAFF. The CDR3 DNA follows: TGCAGTACTAGGGAGGGGGGTCAGGCTTTCTTT.

This clone was seen ten or more times. The genes are TRBV7-9 and TRBJ2-7; 7 positions agree with TRBD2. The germline V gene encodes CDR1 SEHNR and CDR2 FQNEAQ (reference sequence). The CDR3 is made up of 14 amino acids. V shed 5 bases and J 4 bases; nucleotides not matched to a gene: 8. The DNA of the CDR3 is TGTGCCAGCAGCCGAGCGGGGTTCATTTACGAGCAGTACTTC. Translated, it gives CASSRAGFIYEQYF. The full variable domain, its missing parts supplied by reference TRBV7-9 and TRBJ2-7, is DTGVSQNPRHKITKRGQNVTFRCDPISEHNRLYWYRQTLGQGPEFLTYFQNEAQLEKSRLLSDRFSAERPKGSFSTLEIQRTEQGDSAMYLCASSRAGFIYEQYFGPGTRLTVT.

This clone was seen ten or more times. Other DNA sequences in this specimen translate into the identical CDR3. This CDR3 reads CASSQGRYGSNQPQHF. The CDR3 DNA follows: TGCGCCAGCAGCCAAGGCAGGTATGGAAGCAATCAGCCCCAGCATTTT. The rearrangement uses TRBV4-1 and TRBJ1-5; no definite D call. The CDR3 runs to 16 residues. Germline assignment: CDR1 MGHRA and CDR2 YSYEKL. Trimming took 1 base from V and 1 from J, leaving 11 bases between them.

This clone was picked up many times. The J gene is TRBJ2-6, the V gene TRBV7-3, with D unresolved. The CDR3 contains 15 residues. Germline V gene sequence: CDR1 SGHTA, CDR2 FQGTGA. Deletions cut 5 bases from V and 0 bases from J, with 8 bases between. The CDR3 bases are TGTGCCAGCAGCCCCTTGGCCTCTGGGGCCAACGTCCTGACTTTC. Its protein product is CASSPLASGANVLTF.

This clone is deemed medium-sized. The chain employs TRBV6-1 and TRBJ1-2; the match to TRBD1 covers 7 bases. Germline lookup yields CDR1 MNHNS and CDR2 SASEGT. The J segment lost 1 base and the V segment lost 5 bases, leaving 4 bases of the junction unmatched. The CDR3 is 14 amino acids. CDR3 amino acids: CASSPGGGNYGYTF. The DNA of the CDR3 is TGTGCCAGCAGTCCAGGGGGTGGTAACTATGGCTACACCTTC.

The sample holds many counts of this clone. This rearrangement joins TRBV24-1 to TRBJ2-5, with TRBD1 identical over 10 bases. The J segment lost 2 bases and the V segment lost 4 bases, leaving 3 bases of the junction unmatched. CDR1 is KGHDR and CDR2 is SFDVKD in the germline V gene. CDR3 size: 15 residues. CDR3 nucleotides: TGTGCCACCAGTGACCGGACAGGGGGACAAGAGACCCAGTACTTC. This sequence encodes CATSDRTGGQETQYF.

This clone appeared many times. At the DNA level, this CDR3 is encoded by other sequences in the same sample as well. This rearrangement joins TRBV4-1 to TRBJ2-5; 7 nucleotides line up with TRBD2. CDR1 MGHRA and CDR2 YSYEKL come from the germline V gene. This CDR3 comprises 13 residues. Unmatched junction bases numbered 0, after V lost 1 base and J lost 4 bases. The chain's CDR3 is CASSQAGGETQYF. As DNA, the CDR3 is TGCGCCAGCAGCCAAGCGGGGGGAGAGACCCAGTACTTC.

This clone appeared many times. The V and J genes are TRBV11-2 and TRBJ2-2; D not resolved. Trimming left V 1 base short and J 1 base short, with 4 bases between. Germline V gives CDR1 SGHAT, CDR2 FQNNGV. CDR3 size: 14 residues. CDR3 DNA sequence: TGTGCCAGCAGCTTAGTAGGGAACACCGGGGAGCTGTTTTTT. As protein: CASSLVGNTGELFF.

This clone was recorded many times. This chain links TRBV19 with TRBJ1-1, with TRBD1 identical over 8 bases. The V and J ends lost 7 bases and 3 bases, in that order; junction bases with no gene match: 7. In germline, CDR1 is LNHDA, CDR2 SQIVND (reference sequence). The CDR3 runs to 14 residues. The CDR3: CASTPDRVDTEAFF. The DNA of the CDR3 is TGTGCCAGTACCCCGGACAGGGTCGACACTGAAGCTTTCTTT.

This clone has more than one count but fewer than ten. A much more abundant neighbour one base away suggests this may be a read error. The chain links TRBV19 to TRBJ1-1; D gene ambiguous. The CDR3 covers 11 residues. The germline CDR1 and CDR2 sequences are LNHDA and SQIVND (reference sequence). The V gene lost 8 bases and the J gene lost 4 bases, with 8 bases spanning the gap. The CDR3 spells CASEGSTEAFF. CDR3 nucleotides: TGTGCCAGTGAAGGGAGCACTGAAGCTTTCTTT. The entire variable domain, with the rest obtained from reference TRBV19 and TRBJ1-1, is as follows: DGGITQSPKYLFRKEGQNVTLSCEQNLNHDAMYWYRQDPGQGLRLIYYSQIVNDFQKGDIAEGYSVSREKKESFPLTVTSAQKNPTAFYLCASEGSTEAFFGQGTRLTVV.

This clone came up many times. The sample has other DNA sequences that encode this CDR3 too. The chain joins TRBV6-4 to TRBJ2-3; a weak D match, TRBD2 (6 bases). Trimming pared 0 bases from V and 0 bases from J, leaving 7 bases between. There are 15 residues in the CDR3. Germline CDR1 is MRHNA and CDR2 is SNTAGT. In nucleotides, the CDR3 is TGTGCCAGCAGTGACTCAGCGGGCAGCACAGATACGCAGTATTTT. It specifies CASSDSAGSTDTQYF.

This clone was seen repeatedly, ten times or more. In this CDR3 the conserved last residue, phenylalanine or tryptophan, is missing, so a read error is likely. It is unclear where the CDR3 begins or ends on the DNA, so no DNA is shown, and the CDR3 is as TCRdb lists it. V and J are TRBV5-6 and TRBJ1-3; the listed D gene, TRBD1, was not tested against the DNA. Inclusive of both ends, the CDR3 amounts to 14 amino acids. Germline V gene sequence: CDR1 SGHDT, CDR2 YYEEEE. The CDR3 here is CASSLAGGLVRDVR.

This clone was recorded at least ten times. J is TRBJ2-7 and V is TRBV15; either TRBD1 or TRBD2 may fit D (5 bases each). The V gene's germline CDR1 is LNHNV and CDR2 YYDKDF (reference sequence). The ends were cut back, 5 bases at V and 2 bases at J, with 13 bases in the middle. The CDR3 totals 14 residues. CDR3 sequence (DNA): TGTGCCACCAGCGTTAACCGGGGCCCCTACGAGCAGTACTTC. This codes for CATSVNRGPYEQYF.

This clone was seen ten or more times. The V gene is TRBV20-1, the J gene TRBJ2-3; 11 bases are a match to TRBD2. Germline V gene data show CDR1 as DFQATT and CDR2 as SNEGSKA (reference sequence). Trimming at V came to 0 bases and at J to 3 bases, leaving 8 bases not matched to a gene. The CDR3 spans 17 residues. The CDR3 here is CSARDGRTSGGTDTQYF. The CDR3 DNA follows: TGCAGTGCTAGAGATGGACGAACTAGCGGGGGAACAGATACGCAGTATTTT.

This clone was observed a handful of times. V usage is TRBV6-4 and J usage is TRBJ2-3, with D uncertain. The CDR3 runs to 12 residues. Trimming removed 1 base from V and 5 bases from J, with 4 bases in between. The germline gives CDR1 MRHNA, CDR2 SNTAGT. CDR3 in DNA: TGTGCCAGCAGTGACTGGGAAGATACGCAGTATTTT. Its translation: CASSDWEDTQYF.

V is TRBV2 and J is TRBJ1-6; 8 nucleotides agree with TRBD1. Germline V gives CDR1 SNHLY, CDR2 FYNNEI. V was clipped by 5 bases and J by 5 bases; unmatched bases: 5. The length of the CDR3 is 15 residues. The chain's CDR3 is CASSSGQAHNSPLHF. CDR3 DNA: TGTGCCAGCAGTTCGGGACAGGCCCATAATTCACCCCTCCACTTT.

Ten or more counts support this clone. This chain joins TRBV4-1 and TRBJ2-3; maybe TRBD2 (7 bases). The CDR3 loop spans 16 amino acids. The V gene's germline CDR1 is MGHRA and CDR2 YSYEKL. V was shortened by 2 bases and J by 1 base, with 13 bases between the two germline ends. This CDR3 is CASSQHRGARTDTQYF. For the CDR3, the DNA is TGCGCCAGCAGCCAACATCGGGGGGCCCGCACAGATACGCAGTATTTT.

This clone was observed at least ten times. The gene calls are TRBV2 and TRBJ1-5; 9 bases line up with TRBD1. Trimming at V came to 2 bases and at J to 7 bases, leaving 9 bases not matched to a gene. Germline loops: CDR1 SNHLY, CDR2 FYNNEI. The CDR3 consists of 16 residues. CDR3 bases: TGTGCCAGCAGTGAATTTCCCGGACAGGGGTGGCAGCCCCAGCATTTT. Encoded protein: CASSEFPGQGWQPQHF.

This clone occurred many times. This sample also contains other DNA sequences that code for the same CDR3. The chain carries TRBV7-9 and TRBJ2-4; D could derive from TRBD1 or TRBD2 (5 bases each). CDR1 is SEHNR, CDR2 FQNEAQ, per germline (reference sequence). With 4 bases removed from V and 8 bases from J, the gap between germline ends came to 15 bases. The CDR3 spans 14 residues. DNA of the CDR3: TGTGCCAGCAGCTGGGACGGACGAGGAGACATTCAGTACTTC. It is translated as CASSWDGRGDIQYF.

This clone was counted many times. The CDR3 reads CASRTPSGTQGDEQYF. For the CDR3, the DNA is TGTGCCAGCAGAACACCCTCTGGGACCCAAGGCGACGAGCAGTACTTC. The V and J genes are TRBV6-1 and TRBJ2-7, with D perhaps matching TRBD1 or TRBD2 (5 bases each). The germline V gene has CDR1 MNHNS and CDR2 SASEGT. The CDR3 runs 16 residues. V shed 6 bases and J shed 5 bases, with 23 bases lying between them.

This clone showed up many times. V gene TRBV7-9 combines with J gene TRBJ1-1; D is undetermined. The CDR3 loop spans 15 amino acids. Trimming cost V 0 bases and J 1 base, with 9 bases left between them. Germline V gene data show CDR1 as SEHNR and CDR2 as FQNEAQ (reference sequence). The CDR3 sequence: CASSLASTANTEAFF. DNA of the CDR3: TGTGCCAGCAGCTTAGCTTCTACGGCGAACACTGAAGCTTTCTTT.